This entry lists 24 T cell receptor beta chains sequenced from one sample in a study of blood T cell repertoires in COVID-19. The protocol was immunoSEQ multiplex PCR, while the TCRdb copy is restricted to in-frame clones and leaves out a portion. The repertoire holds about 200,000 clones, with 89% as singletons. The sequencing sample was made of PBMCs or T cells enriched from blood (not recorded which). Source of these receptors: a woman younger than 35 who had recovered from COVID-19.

The CDR3 loop reads CASGKGHPEQYF. The CDR3 bases are TGTGCTAGTGGAAAGGGACATCCCGAGCAGTACTTC. The chain couples TRBV12-5 to TRBJ2-7, with D maybe TRBD1 (6 bases). The CDR3 extends over 12 amino acids. V lost 6 bases to trimming and J lost 6 bases, with 12 bases between them. Per germline, CDR1 LGHNT and CDR2 FRNRAP.

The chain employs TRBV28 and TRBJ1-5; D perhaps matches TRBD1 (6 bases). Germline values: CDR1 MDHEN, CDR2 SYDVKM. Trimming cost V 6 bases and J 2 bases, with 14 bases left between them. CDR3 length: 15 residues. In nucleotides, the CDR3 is TGTGCCAGCAGGAAAACAGGGTTTGGCAATCAGCCCCAGCATTTT. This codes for CASRKTGFGNQPQHF.

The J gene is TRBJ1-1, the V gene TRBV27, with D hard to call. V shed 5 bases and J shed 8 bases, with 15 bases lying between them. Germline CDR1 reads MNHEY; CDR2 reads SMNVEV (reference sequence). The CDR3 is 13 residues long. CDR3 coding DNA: TGTGCCAGCAGTCCCGACGGGTTCACCGAAGCTTTCTTT. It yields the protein CASSPDGFTEAFF.

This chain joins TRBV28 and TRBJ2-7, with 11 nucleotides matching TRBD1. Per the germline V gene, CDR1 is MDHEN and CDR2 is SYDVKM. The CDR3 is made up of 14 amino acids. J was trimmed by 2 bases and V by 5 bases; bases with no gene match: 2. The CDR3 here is CASSLGQGAYEQYF. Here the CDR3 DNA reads TGTGCCAGCAGTCTGGGACAGGGGGCCTACGAGCAGTACTTC.

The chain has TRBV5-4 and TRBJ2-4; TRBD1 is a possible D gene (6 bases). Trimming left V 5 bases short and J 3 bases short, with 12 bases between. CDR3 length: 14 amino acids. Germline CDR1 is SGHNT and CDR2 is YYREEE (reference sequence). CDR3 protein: CASSVEGVKNIQYF. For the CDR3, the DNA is TGTGCCAGCAGTGTTGAGGGGGTCAAAAACATTCAGTACTTC.

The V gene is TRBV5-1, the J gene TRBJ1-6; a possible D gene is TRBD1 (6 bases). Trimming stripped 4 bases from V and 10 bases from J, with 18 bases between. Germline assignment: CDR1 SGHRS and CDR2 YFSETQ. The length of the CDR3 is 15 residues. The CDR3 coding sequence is TGCGCCAGCAGCGCCACAGGGAGAGAAGGCTCACCCCTCCACTTT. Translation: CASSATGREGSPLHF.

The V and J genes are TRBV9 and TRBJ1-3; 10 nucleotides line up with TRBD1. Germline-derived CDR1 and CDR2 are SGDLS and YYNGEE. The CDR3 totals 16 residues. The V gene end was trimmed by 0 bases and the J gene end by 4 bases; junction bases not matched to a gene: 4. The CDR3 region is CASSVAGTGDGNTIYF. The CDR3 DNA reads TGTGCCAGCAGCGTAGCCGGGACAGGGGACGGAAACACCATATATTTT.

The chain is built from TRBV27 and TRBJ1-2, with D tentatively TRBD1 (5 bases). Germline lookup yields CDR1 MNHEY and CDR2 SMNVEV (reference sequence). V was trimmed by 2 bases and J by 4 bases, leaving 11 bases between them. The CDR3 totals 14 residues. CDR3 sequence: CASSLAGPSYGYTF. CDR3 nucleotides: TGTGCCAGCAGTTTAGCGGGACCGAGCTATGGCTACACCTTC.

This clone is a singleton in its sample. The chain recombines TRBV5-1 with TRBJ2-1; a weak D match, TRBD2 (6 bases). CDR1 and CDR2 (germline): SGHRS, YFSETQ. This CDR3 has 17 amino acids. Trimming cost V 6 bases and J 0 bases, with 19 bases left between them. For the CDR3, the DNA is TGCGCCAGCACCCCGGGGGTCTTTATAAGCTCCTACAATGAGCAGTTCTTC. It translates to CASTPGVFISSYNEQFF.

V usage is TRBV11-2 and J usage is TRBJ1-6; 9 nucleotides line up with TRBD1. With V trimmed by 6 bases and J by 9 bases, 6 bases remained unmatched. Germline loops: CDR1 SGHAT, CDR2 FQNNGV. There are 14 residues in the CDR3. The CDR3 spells CASREQGAGSPLHF. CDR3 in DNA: TGTGCCAGCAGAGAACAGGGGGCAGGTTCACCCCTCCACTTT. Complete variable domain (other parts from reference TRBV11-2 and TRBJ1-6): EAGVAQSPRYKIIEKRQSVAFWCNPISGHATLYWYQQILGQGPKLLIQFQNNGVVDDSQLPKDRFSAERLKGVDSTLKIQPAKLEDSAVYLCASREQGAGSPLHFGNGTRLTVT.

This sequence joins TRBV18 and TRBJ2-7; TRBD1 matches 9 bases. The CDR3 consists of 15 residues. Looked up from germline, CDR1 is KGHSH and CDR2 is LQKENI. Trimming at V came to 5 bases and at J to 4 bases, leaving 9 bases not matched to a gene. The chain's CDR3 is CASSGTGGSLYEQYF. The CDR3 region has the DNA TGTGCCAGCTCAGGTACAGGGGGCTCCCTTTACGAGCAGTACTTC.

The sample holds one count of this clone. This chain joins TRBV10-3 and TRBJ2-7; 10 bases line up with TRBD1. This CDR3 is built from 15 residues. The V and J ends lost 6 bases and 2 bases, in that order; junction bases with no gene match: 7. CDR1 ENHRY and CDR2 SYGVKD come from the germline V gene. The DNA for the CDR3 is TGTGCCATCAGCGAGACCGGGACAGGGGCCTACGAGCAGTACTTC. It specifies CAISETGTGAYEQYF.

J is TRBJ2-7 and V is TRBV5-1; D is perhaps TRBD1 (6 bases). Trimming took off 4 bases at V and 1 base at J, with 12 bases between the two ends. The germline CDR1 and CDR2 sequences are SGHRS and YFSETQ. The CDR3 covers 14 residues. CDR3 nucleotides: TGCGCCAGCAGCAGGGACAAGAGTTCCTACGAGCAGTACTTC. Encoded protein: CASSRDKSSYEQYF. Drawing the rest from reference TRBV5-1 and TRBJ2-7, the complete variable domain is KAGVTQTPRYLIKTRGQQVTLSCSPISGHRSVSWYQQTPGQGLQFLFEYFSETQRNKGNFPGRFSGRQFSNSRSEMNVSTLELGDSALYLCASSRDKSSYEQYFGPGTRLTVT.

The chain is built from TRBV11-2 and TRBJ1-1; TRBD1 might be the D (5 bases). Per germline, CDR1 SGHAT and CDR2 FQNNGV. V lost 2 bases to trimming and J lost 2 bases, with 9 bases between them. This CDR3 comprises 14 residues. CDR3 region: CASSLKGLNTEAFF. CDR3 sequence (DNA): TGTGCCAGCAGCTTAAAGGGGCTAAACACTGAAGCTTTCTTT.

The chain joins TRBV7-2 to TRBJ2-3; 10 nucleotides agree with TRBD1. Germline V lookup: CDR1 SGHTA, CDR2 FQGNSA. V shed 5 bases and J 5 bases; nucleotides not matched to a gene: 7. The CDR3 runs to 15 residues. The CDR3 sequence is CASSRSRDRGDTQYF. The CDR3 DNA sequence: TGTGCCAGCAGCCGCAGTCGGGACAGGGGAGATACGCAGTATTTT.

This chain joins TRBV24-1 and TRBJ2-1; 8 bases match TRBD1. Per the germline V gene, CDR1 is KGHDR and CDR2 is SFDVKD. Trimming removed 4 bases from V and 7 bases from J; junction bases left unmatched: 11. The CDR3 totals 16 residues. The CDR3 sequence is CATSDLDRGGMNEQFF. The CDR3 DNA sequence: TGTGCCACCAGTGACTTAGACAGGGGTGGTATGAATGAGCAGTTCTTC.

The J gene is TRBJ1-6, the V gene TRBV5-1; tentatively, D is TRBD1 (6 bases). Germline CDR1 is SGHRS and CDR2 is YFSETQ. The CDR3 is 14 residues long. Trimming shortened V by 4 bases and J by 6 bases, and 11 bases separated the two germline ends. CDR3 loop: CASSQGQPNSPLHF. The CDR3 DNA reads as TGCGCCAGCAGCCAAGGACAGCCTAATTCACCCCTCCACTTT.

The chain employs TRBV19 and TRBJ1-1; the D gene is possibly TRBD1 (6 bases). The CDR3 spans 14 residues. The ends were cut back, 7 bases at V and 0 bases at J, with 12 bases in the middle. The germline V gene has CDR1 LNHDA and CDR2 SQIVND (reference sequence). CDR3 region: CASNSDSLNTEAFF. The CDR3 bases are TGTGCCAGTAACTCGGACAGCTTGAACACTGAAGCTTTCTTT.

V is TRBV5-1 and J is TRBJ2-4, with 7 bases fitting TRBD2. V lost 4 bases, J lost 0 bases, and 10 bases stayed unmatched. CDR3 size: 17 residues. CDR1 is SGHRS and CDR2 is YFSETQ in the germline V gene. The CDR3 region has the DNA TGCGCCAGCAGCAAGGGCCGGGGGGACGGAGCCAAAAACATTCAGTACTTC. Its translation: CASSKGRGDGAKNIQYF.

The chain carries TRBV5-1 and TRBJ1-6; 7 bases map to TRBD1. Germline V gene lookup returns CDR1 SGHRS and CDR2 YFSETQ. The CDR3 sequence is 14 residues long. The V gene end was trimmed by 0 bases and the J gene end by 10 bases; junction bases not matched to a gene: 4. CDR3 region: CASSLGTGESPLHF. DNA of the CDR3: TGCGCCAGCAGCTTGGGGACAGGCGAATCACCCCTCCACTTT.

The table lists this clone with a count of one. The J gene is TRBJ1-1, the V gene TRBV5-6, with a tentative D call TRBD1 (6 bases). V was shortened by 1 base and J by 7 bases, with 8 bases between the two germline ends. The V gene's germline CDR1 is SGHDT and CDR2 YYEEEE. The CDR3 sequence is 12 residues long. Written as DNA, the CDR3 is TGTGCCAGCAGCTTGACAGGGAATGAAGCTTTCTTT. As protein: CASSLTGNEAFF.

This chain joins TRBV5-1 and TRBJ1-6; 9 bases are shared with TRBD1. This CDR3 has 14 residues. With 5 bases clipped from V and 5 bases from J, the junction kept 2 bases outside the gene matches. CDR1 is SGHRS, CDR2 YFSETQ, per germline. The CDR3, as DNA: TGCGCCAGCAGTGGGACAGGGAATAATTCACCCCTCCACTTT. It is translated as CASSGTGNNSPLHF.

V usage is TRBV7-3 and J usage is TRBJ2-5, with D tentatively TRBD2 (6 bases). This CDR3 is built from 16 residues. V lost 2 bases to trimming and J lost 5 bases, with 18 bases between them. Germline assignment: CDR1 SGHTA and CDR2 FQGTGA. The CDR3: CASSLYGMGGRETQYF. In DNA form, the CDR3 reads TGTGCCAGCAGCTTATATGGCATGGGGGGTCGGGAGACCCAGTACTTC.

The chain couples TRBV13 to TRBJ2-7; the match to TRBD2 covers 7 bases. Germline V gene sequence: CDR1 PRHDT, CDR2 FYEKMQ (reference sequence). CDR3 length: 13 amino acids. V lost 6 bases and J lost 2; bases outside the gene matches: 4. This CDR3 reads CASSGTTTYEQYF. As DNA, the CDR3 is TGTGCCAGCAGTGGGACTACTACCTACGAGCAGTACTTC.